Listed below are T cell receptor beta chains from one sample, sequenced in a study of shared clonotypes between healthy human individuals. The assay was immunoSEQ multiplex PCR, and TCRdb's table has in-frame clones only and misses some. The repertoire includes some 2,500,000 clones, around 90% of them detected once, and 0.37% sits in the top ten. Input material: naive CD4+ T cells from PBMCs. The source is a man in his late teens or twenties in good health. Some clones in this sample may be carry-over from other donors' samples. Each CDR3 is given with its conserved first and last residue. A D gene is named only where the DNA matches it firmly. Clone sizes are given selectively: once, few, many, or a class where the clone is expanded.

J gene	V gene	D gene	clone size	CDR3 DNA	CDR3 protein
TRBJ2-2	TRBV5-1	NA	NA	TGCGCCAGCAGCGGGATTGGTAACACCGGGGAGCTGTTTTTT	CASSGIGNTGELFF
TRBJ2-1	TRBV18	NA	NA	TGTGCCAGCTCAGCAGATCTGAGCTCCTACAATGAGCAGTTCTTC	CASSADLSSYNEQFF
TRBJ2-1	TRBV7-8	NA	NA	TGTGCCAGCAGCCCGAGGTCGGGGCGGTCCTACAATGAGCAGTTCTTC	CASSPRSGRSYNEQFF
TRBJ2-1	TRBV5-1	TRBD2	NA	TGCGCCAGCAGCCAGGCACTAGCGGGAGAGGGTTTTCGGGAGCAGTTCTTC	CASSQALAGEGFREQFF
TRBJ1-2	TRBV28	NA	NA	TGTGCCAGCCAAATCGGGGGTCCTCATGCTCTCTATGGCTACACCTTC	CASQIGGPHALYGYTF
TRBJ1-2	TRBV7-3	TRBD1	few	TGTGCCAGCAGCTTCCGACAGGGCCATGGCTACACCTTC	CASSFRQGHGYTF
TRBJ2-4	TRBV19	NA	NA	TGTGCCAGTAGTATAATCGGTCTAGCCAAAAACATTCAGTACTTC	CASSIIGLAKNIQYF
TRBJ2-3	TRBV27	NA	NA	TGTGCCATTGGCCCCGGACGGGCGGATACGCAGTATTTT	CAIGPGRADTQYF
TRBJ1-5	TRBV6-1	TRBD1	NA	TGTGCCAGTTTTGGGACAGGGAAGATGCATCAGCCCCAGCATTTT	CASFGTGKMHQPQHF
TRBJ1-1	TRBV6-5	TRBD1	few	TGTGCCAGCGGGACAGGGGGTAAGAACACTGAAGCTTTCTTT	CASGTGGKNTEAFF
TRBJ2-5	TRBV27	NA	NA	TGTGCCAGCAGTTTTAGGGGGGGCGGCTTACAAGAGACCCAGTACTTC	CASSFRGGGLQETQYF
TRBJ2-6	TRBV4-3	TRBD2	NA	TGCGCCAGCAGCCAAGGGACTAGCGGAGTCTCTGGGGCCAACGTCCTGACTTTC	CASSQGTSGVSGANVLTF
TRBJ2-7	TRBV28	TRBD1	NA	TGTGCCACGGGACAGGGGGCCTACGAGCAGTACTTC	CATGQGAYEQYF
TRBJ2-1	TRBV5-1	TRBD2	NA	TGCGCCAGCAGGCGGGAGGATTTATATGAGCAGTTCTTC	CASRREDLYEQFF
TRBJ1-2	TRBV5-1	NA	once	TGCGCCAGCAGCTTATCCCCGACCGAGGAGGTCGCTGGCTACACCTTC	CASSLSPTEEVAGYTF
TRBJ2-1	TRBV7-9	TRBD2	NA	TGTGCCAGCAGCTTAGGTAGCGGGAGGGCCGGCTCCTACAATGAGCAGTTCTTC	CASSLGSGRAGSYNEQFF
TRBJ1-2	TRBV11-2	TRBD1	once	TGTGCCAGCAGCTCCGGACAGGGGAGCTATGGCTACACCTTC	CASSSGQGSYGYTF
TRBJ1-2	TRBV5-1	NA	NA	TGCGCCAGCAGCCCCGACGGTAACGATGGCTACACCTTC	CASSPDGNDGYTF
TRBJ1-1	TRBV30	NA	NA	TGTGCCTGGAGTGTACGGACCCTAGTAGGGTCTGAAGCTTTCTTT	CAWSVRTLVGSEAFF
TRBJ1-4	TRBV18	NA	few	TGTGCCAGCGCAAGGGGAATTGAAAAACTGTTTTTT	CASARGIEKLFF
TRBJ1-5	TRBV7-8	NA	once	TGTGCCAGCAGCTTAGCCCGGCGGAGCTCGCGTTTAGGTTCCCAGCATTTT	CASSLARRSSRLGSQHF
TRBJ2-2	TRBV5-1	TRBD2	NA	TGCGCCAGCAGCAATAGCGGGAGAGGCACCGGGGAGCTGTTTTTT	CASSNSGRGTGELFF
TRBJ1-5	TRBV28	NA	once	TGTGCCAGCAGCCCCCAGGGGTATGGCAATCAGCCCCAGCATTTT	CASSPQGYGNQPQHF